This passage covers 28 T cell receptor beta chains from one sample sequenced in a study of blood T cell repertoires in COVID-19. Libraries were prepared by immunoSEQ multiplex PCR; TCRdb keeps only in-frame clonotypes and omits some of them. This sample has some 100,000 clones, with almost 95% found just once. Sequenced input: peripheral blood. These receptors were obtained from an older woman with active COVID-19.

In DNA form, the CDR3 reads TGTGCCAGTACACTGGGACAGGGCTTCACAGATACGCAGTATTTT. It encodes CASTLGQGFTDTQYF. J is TRBJ2-3 and V is TRBV19; TRBD1 matches at 9 bases. J gave up 2 bases and V 7 bases, and 7 bases lay outside the gene matches. Per germline, CDR1 LNHDA and CDR2 SQIVND (reference sequence). The CDR3 has 15 amino acids.

The rearrangement uses TRBV5-1 and TRBJ2-7, with TRBD1 identical over 8 bases. Germline CDR1 is SGHRS and CDR2 is YFSETQ. With V trimmed by 4 bases and J by 2 bases, 2 bases remained unmatched. The CDR3 sequence is 13 residues long. The CDR3 nucleotides are TGCGCCAGCAGCGAGGACAGGGCCTACGAGCAGTACTTC. Translation gives CASSEDRAYEQYF.

The chain links TRBV4-1 to TRBJ1-4; 9 bases are a match to TRBD1. Germline V gene data show CDR1 as MGHRA and CDR2 as YSYEKL. Losses at the gene ends were 0 bases for V and 7 bases for J; bases not matched to a gene: 6. The length of the CDR3 is 16 residues. The CDR3 sequence: CASSQEGDRVGEKLFF. The CDR3 DNA follows: TGCGCCAGCAGCCAAGAAGGGGACAGGGTTGGTGAAAAACTGTTTTTT.

The count of this clone is one. The genes are TRBV5-1 and TRBJ1-6, with 9 bases that match TRBD1. Trimming cost V 4 bases and J 8 bases; bases outside gene matches: 4. The CDR3 consists of 14 residues. In germline, CDR1 is SGHRS, CDR2 YFSETQ. The CDR3 is CASSPGQGDSPLHF. As DNA, the CDR3 is TGCGCCAGCAGCCCGGGACAGGGAGATTCACCCCTCCACTTT.

DNA of the CDR3: TGCGCCAGCTGGGGCCTAGCGGATTCCCACAATGAGCAGTTCTTC. Translated: CASWGLADSHNEQFF. This chain joins TRBV5-1 and TRBJ2-1; TRBD2 agrees at 7 bases. After removal of 7 bases from V and 5 bases from J, the junction contained 12 bases not matched to a gene. This CDR3 is 15 amino acids long. Germline loops: CDR1 SGHRS, CDR2 YFSETQ.

The genes are TRBV9 and TRBJ2-3; D is perhaps TRBD2 (6 bases). Between the trimmed V and J ends, which lost 0 bases and 4 bases, there was a span of 12 bases. Germline loops: CDR1 SGDLS, CDR2 YYNGEE. The CDR3 runs 15 residues. The CDR3 loop reads CASSVVDLAPDTQYF. In DNA, the CDR3 is TGTGCCAGCAGCGTAGTGGATCTAGCGCCAGATACGCAGTATTTT.

The V gene is TRBV7-9, the J gene TRBJ1-2; perhaps TRBD1 as D (6 bases). This CDR3 is 13 amino acids long. The germline V gene has CDR1 SEHNR and CDR2 FQNEAQ (reference sequence). Trimming removed 5 bases at V and 4 bases at J, with 11 bases between. CDR3 in amino acids: CASSPQGFYGYTF. CDR3 nucleotides: TGTGCCAGCAGCCCACAGGGATTCTATGGCTACACCTTC.

The chain joins TRBV7-8 to TRBJ1-5, with D possibly TRBD1 on 6 matching bases. Germline loops: CDR1 SGHVS, CDR2 FQNEAQ. The V end lost 3 bases, the J end lost 6 bases, and 27 bases lay between the germline ends. The CDR3 loop spans 19 amino acids. The CDR3 nucleotides read TGTGCCAGCAGCTTTTACACAGACAGGTTTGGGGAGCAGGTTCAGCCCCAGCATTTT. Amino acid sequence: CASSFYTDRFGEQVQPQHF.

The chain's CDR3 is CASSERGSGETQYF. CDR3 coding DNA: TGTGCCAGCAGTGAAAGGGGGTCAGGGGAGACCCAGTACTTC. The chain recombines TRBV6-1 with TRBJ2-5, with D perhaps TRBD1 (6 bases). CDR1 is MNHNS, CDR2 SASEGT, per germline. Trimming took 2 bases from V and 5 from J, leaving 12 bases between them. The CDR3 runs 14 residues.

In this sample, this clone turned up once. V gene TRBV6-6 combines with J gene TRBJ2-3; D possibly corresponds to TRBD1 (6 bases). Germline lookup yields CDR1 MNHNY and CDR2 SVGAGI (reference sequence). V dropped 5 bases and J dropped 1 base, with 16 bases sitting between them. The CDR3 is 16 residues long. The CDR3 DNA sequence: TGTGCCAGCAGTCCGCGACAGGCCTGGGGCACAGATACGCAGTATTTT. Translation gives CASSPRQAWGTDTQYF.

The V and J genes are TRBV4-3 and TRBJ1-4; a possible D gene is TRBD1 (6 bases). CDR1 and CDR2 from the germline V gene are LGHNA and YSLEER. The CDR3 has 15 amino acids. V lost 0 bases, J lost 4 bases, and 9 bases lay in between. CDR3 DNA sequence: TGCGCCAGCAGCCAAGATGACAGGCTTAATGAAAAACTGTTTTTT. Translation gives CASSQDDRLNEKLFF.

The J gene is TRBJ1-3, the V gene TRBV5-1; D may be TRBD1 (5 bases). This CDR3 is built from 16 residues. Germline CDR1 SGHRS, CDR2 YFSETQ. Trimming stripped 4 bases from V and 4 bases from J, with 18 bases between. CDR3 in DNA: TGCGCCAGCAGCCCCATCCCGGGGACTTCAGGAAACACCATATATTTT. It encodes CASSPIPGTSGNTIYF. Together with reference TRBV5-1 and TRBJ1-3, the CDR3 gives the full variable domain: KAGVTQTPRYLIKTRGQQVTLSCSPISGHRSVSWYQQTPGQGLQFLFEYFSETQRNKGNFPGRFSGRQFSNSRSEMNVSTLELGDSALYLCASSPIPGTSGNTIYFGEGSWLTVV.

The rearrangement links TRBV15 to TRBJ1-5; a weak D match, TRBD1 (5 bases). Germline V lookup: CDR1 LNHNV, CDR2 YYDKDF (reference sequence). The CDR3 spans 16 residues. Deletions cut 1 base from V and 1 base from J, with 11 bases between. Here the CDR3 DNA reads TGTGCCACCAGCAGAGGGGGGGTAGGAAGCAATCAGCCCCAGCATTTT. Protein sequence: CATSRGGVGSNQPQHF.

The rearrangement uses TRBV3-1 (or the pseudogene TRBV3-2) and TRBJ2-5; 11 nucleotides match TRBD1. The trim removed 4 bases at V and 5 bases at J, leaving 12 bases unmatched. In germline, CDR1 is LGHDT, CDR2 YNNKEL (reference sequence). The CDR3 length is 17 residues. CDR3 sequence: CASSLIGTGGWEETQYF. The CDR3 coding sequence is TGTGCCAGCAGCCTTATCGGGACAGGGGGGTGGGAGGAGACCCAGTACTTC.

The chain is built from TRBV5-1 and TRBJ2-1, with 7 bases matching TRBD2. V dropped 4 bases and J dropped 12; count of bases not matched to a gene: 10. From germline, CDR1 is SGHRS and CDR2 YFSETQ. This CDR3 is built from 13 residues. CDR3 bases: TGCGCCAGCAGCCACCCGACTAGCTTAGGGCAGTTCTTC. This codes for CASSHPTSLGQFF.

J is TRBJ1-1 and V is TRBV29-1; the match to TRBD1 covers 7 bases. The CDR3 runs to 14 residues. Germline assignment: CDR1 SQVTM and CDR2 ANQGSEA. J was trimmed by 5 bases and V by 4 bases; bases with no gene match: 10. For the CDR3, the DNA is TGCAGCGTTGCCCTTCGAACAGGGGAAACTGAAGCTTTCTTT. Translating it yields CSVALRTGETEAFF. Full variable domain (rest looked up from reference TRBV29-1 and TRBJ1-1): SAVISQKPSRDICQRGTSLTIQCQVDSQVTMMFWYRQQPGQSLTLIATANQGSEATYESGFVIDKFPISRPNLTFSTLTVSNMSPEDSSIYLCSVALRTGETEAFFGQGTRLTVV.

The rearrangement joins TRBV9 to TRBJ2-7, with 8 nucleotides matching TRBD1. Germline V gives CDR1 SGDLS, CDR2 YYNGEE. V shed 4 bases and J 9 bases; nucleotides not matched to a gene: 9. The CDR3 has 13 amino acids. CDR3 coding DNA: TGTGCCAGCAGCCCCGCCACTACAGGGGGGCAGTACTTC. Translating gives CASSPATTGGQYF.

A single count supports this clone. This chain links TRBV11-3 with TRBJ2-7; weak D call: TRBD1 (5 bases). CDR1 and CDR2 from the germline V gene are SGHNT and YENEEA. The CDR3 is made up of 16 amino acids. V was cut by 0 bases and J by 2 bases, with 14 bases left in between. This CDR3 is CASSLEESQGPYEQYF. In DNA, the CDR3 is TGTGCCAGCAGCTTAGAAGAGAGTCAGGGCCCCTACGAGCAGTACTTC.

The chain couples TRBV21-1 to TRBJ1-5; the table's D call, TRBD1, was not checked against the DNA. TRBV21-1 is a known pseudogene. This CDR3 is built from 15 residues. Here the CDR3 reads CASSRLTFGHQPQHF. As DNA, the CDR3 is TGTGCCAGCAGCCGGCTCACTTTTGGGCATCAGCCCCAGCATTTT.

The V gene is TRBV7-7, the J gene TRBJ2-1, with 9 bases that match TRBD1. The junction had 8 bases not matched to a gene; V was cut back by 4 bases and J by 7 bases. The CDR3 covers 15 residues. Germline loops: CDR1 SSHAT, CDR2 FNYEAQ (reference sequence). The CDR3 sequence: CASSSDRGNWNEQFF. The CDR3 DNA follows: TGTGCCAGCAGCTCCGACAGGGGGAATTGGAATGAGCAGTTCTTC. Drawing the rest from reference TRBV7-7 and TRBJ2-1, the complete variable domain is GAGVSQSPRYKVTKRGQDVTLRCDPISSHATLYWYQQALGQGPEFLTYFNYEAQPDKSGLPSDRFSAERPEGSISTLTIQRTEQRDSAMYRCASSSDRGNWNEQFFGPGTRLTVL.

DNA for the CDR3: TGTGCCAGTAGTACCCCCCGGGGGGGAGAGACCCAGTACTTC. Its translation: CASSTPRGGETQYF. This sequence joins TRBV19 and TRBJ2-5; 8 bases match TRBD2. Trimming at V came to 4 bases and at J to 4 bases, leaving 5 bases not matched to a gene. Germline-derived CDR1 and CDR2 are LNHDA and SQIVND (reference sequence). The CDR3 sequence is 14 residues long.

The J gene is TRBJ1-6, the V gene TRBV5-6; the D is unclear. Between the trimmed V and J ends, which lost 0 bases and 0 bases, there was a span of 7 bases. This CDR3 is 16 amino acids long. The germline CDR1 and CDR2 sequences are SGHDT and YYEEEE. CDR3 DNA sequence: TGTGCCAGCAGCTTGGGGTCTAGCTCCTATAATTCACCCCTCCACTTT. Translation gives CASSLGSSSYNSPLHF.

V and J are TRBV14 and TRBJ2-5; TRBD2 agrees at 13 bases. CDR1 is SGHDN and CDR2 is FVKESK in the germline V gene. V trimming: 4 bases; J trimming: 5 bases; junction bases outside the gene matches: 7. The CDR3 is made up of 16 amino acids. The DNA of the CDR3 is TGTGCCAGCAGCCGTACGGGACTAGCGGGGAGGGAGACCCAGTACTTC. Protein product: CASSRTGLAGRETQYF.

The V and J genes are TRBV7-9 and TRBJ2-5, with 7 bases lining up with TRBD1. Germline values: CDR1 SEHNR, CDR2 FQNEAQ (reference sequence). J was trimmed by 5 bases and V by 5 bases; bases with no gene match: 5. The CDR3 sequence is 13 residues long. CDR3 bases: TGTGCCAGCAGCCAGGGGGTCCAGGAGACCCAGTACTTC. Its protein product is CASSQGVQETQYF.

The chain carries TRBV7-8 and TRBJ1-5; 7 bases map to TRBD1. This CDR3 is built from 17 residues. Trimming at V came to 5 bases and at J to 0 bases, leaving 10 bases not matched to a gene. Germline V CDR1 and CDR2: SGHVS, FQNEAQ. The CDR3 nucleotides read TGTGCCAGCAGCACTAGGGGGCTAGGGAGTAGCAATCAGCCCCAGCATTTT. Its protein is CASSTRGLGSSNQPQHF.

This chain links TRBV5-1 with TRBJ1-2, with TRBD1 matching over 10 bases. From germline, CDR1 is SGHRS and CDR2 YFSETQ. The CDR3 loop spans 14 amino acids. J was trimmed by 2 bases and V by 4 bases; bases with no gene match: 2. Here the CDR3 reads CASSTGQGNYGYTF. The CDR3 DNA reads as TGCGCCAGCAGCACGGGACAGGGGAACTATGGCTACACCTTC.

The J gene is TRBJ1-5, the V gene TRBV7-2; no reliable D call. The CDR3 spans 14 residues. Germline loops: CDR1 SGHTA, CDR2 FQGNSA. Between the trimmed V and J ends, which lost 3 bases and 4 bases, there was a span of 10 bases. The DNA for the CDR3 is TGTGCCAGCAGCTTCAATGGGCAGAATCAGCCCCAGCATTTT. This codes for CASSFNGQNQPQHF.

J is TRBJ1-4 and V is TRBV9; D is uncertain. The ends were cut back, 2 bases at V and 4 bases at J, with 12 bases in the middle. The CDR3 has 15 amino acids. Germline V gives CDR1 SGDLS, CDR2 YYNGEE. The CDR3 region has the DNA TGTGCCAGCAGCGTCGCCAGTCTCGATAATGAAAAACTGTTTTTT. It translates to CASSVASLDNEKLFF.